The T cell receptor (beta chain) described here comes from a study of cytomegalovirus exposure and HLA in healthy donors. PCR involved 60 Vbeta and 13 Jbeta primers. In the original workflow: The count from a later analysis was 65 million to 90 million unique TCR beta chains, 9 million to 12 million of them shared. Sequencing used immunoSEQ multiplex PCR; TCRdb keeps in-frame clones, though not all of them. Clone size and the V and J calls come from that table; the DNA yielded D and trimming. The sample includes around 150,000 clones, more than 60% of them seen just once. In the case of this clone: Its antigen is not known.

General study points: There were some V segments, including TRBV6-2 and TRBV6-3, excluded as indistinguishable.

V lost 2 bases and J 3 bases, leaving 10 bases between the germline ends. The CDR3 is 15 residues long. In germline, CDR1 is SGHTA, CDR2 FQGTGA. Sequences were obtained from PBMCs. This receptor was identified in a middle-aged woman in good health and CMV-seropositive. The rearrangement links TRBV7-3 to TRBJ2-2; perhaps TRBD2 as D (6 bases). In DNA form, the CDR3 reads TGTGCCAGCAGCTTAGGTACGGGAGACACCGGGGAGCTGTTTTTT. Amino acids: CASSLGTGDTGELFF. Filled out from reference TRBV7-3 and TRBJ2-2, the complete variable domain reads GAGVSQTPSNKVTEKGKYVELRCDPISGHTALYWYRQSLGQGPEFLIYFQGTGAADDSGLPNDRFFAVRPEGSVSTLKIQRTERGDSAVYLCASSLGTGDTGELFFGEGSRLTVL.